This record covers a single TCR beta chain. The data are from a study of control samples from healthy donors and cancer patients. The assay was immunoSEQ multiplex PCR, and TCRdb's table has in-frame clones only and misses some. The repertoire includes about 160,000 clones, over 85% of them detected once, and 4.1% sits in the top ten. Sample: blood. The origin of this receptor is an older woman in good health.

CDR3 nucleotide sequence: TGTGCCAGCAGTTCATCGGGACAGGGAATAGAAAAACTGTTTTTT. As protein: CASSSSGQGIEKLFF. The chain joins TRBV6-2 or TRBV6-3 to TRBJ1-4; 9 positions agree with TRBD1. V was clipped by 4 bases and J by 8 bases; unmatched bases: 8. CDR3 length: 15 amino acids. Germline values: CDR1 MNHEY, CDR2 SVGEGT.